This T cell receptor beta chain was captured in a study of technical replicates of blood from a handful of donors. Libraries were prepared by immunoSEQ multiplex PCR; TCRdb keeps only in-frame clonotypes and omits some of them. The profile covers approximately 82,000 clones, with just over 95% appearing a single time and around 0.35% taken by the ten largest. This CDR3 region has 13 residues. V lost 3 bases to trimming and J lost 5 bases, with 10 bases between them. Germline lookup yields CDR1 LNHDA and CDR2 SQIVND (reference sequence). The sample comprised T cells isolated from PBMCs. The clonotype comes from a human donor in good health. The genes are TRBV19 and TRBJ1-1; D is unclear. Here the CDR3 DNA reads TGTGCCAGTAGTATGGGGAGCGGGACTGAAGCTTTCTTT. Its translation: CASSMGSGTEAFF. The entire variable domain, with the rest obtained from reference TRBV19 and TRBJ1-1, is as follows: DGGITQSPKYLFRKEGQNVTLSCEQNLNHDAMYWYRQDPGQGLRLIYYSQIVNDFQKGDIAEGYSVSREKKESFPLTVTSAQKNPTAFYLCASSMGSGTEAFFGQGTRLTVV.